This entry lists 29 T cell receptor beta chains sequenced from one sample in a study of blood T cell repertoires in COVID-19. Sequenced by immunoSEQ multiplex PCR; TCRdb stores in-frame clones only, minus some. The sample has about 65,000 clones, approximately 94% seen once. The specimen sequenced was peripheral blood. The receptors were sampled from a man aged 70-80 years with active COVID-19.

This clone is a singleton in its sample. The rearrangement links TRBV4-1 to TRBJ1-2, with D maybe TRBD1 (5 bases). CDR3 length: 15 residues. V was pared by 0 bases and J by 3 bases, with 11 bases between. Germline V lookup: CDR1 MGHRA, CDR2 YSYEKL. CDR3: CASSQDRGLDYGYTF. DNA of the CDR3: TGCGCCAGCAGCCAAGATAGGGGCTTAGACTATGGCTACACCTTC.

V usage is TRBV12-3 or TRBV12-4 and J usage is TRBJ2-2, with D possibly matching TRBD2 (5 bases). Trimming removed 4 bases from V and 7 bases from J, with 7 bases in between. This CDR3 contains 12 residues. DNA for the CDR3: TGTGCCAGCAGTTCGGACTTCGGGGAGCTGTTTTTT. Translated: CASSSDFGELFF.

This clone was detected once. This sequence joins TRBV10-3 and TRBJ2-5; 10 nucleotides match TRBD1. The ends lost 1 base at V and 2 bases at J; junction bases unmatched: 7. Germline V gives CDR1 ENHRY, CDR2 SYGVKD. The CDR3 runs 17 residues. CDR3 bases: TGTGCCATCAGTGAGTGGATCGGGACAGGGGTACAAGAGACCCAGTACTTC. This sequence encodes CAISEWIGTGVQETQYF.

This sequence joins TRBV7-2 and TRBJ2-2; 7 bases map to TRBD1. This CDR3 is 16 amino acids long. The junction had 5 bases not matched to a gene; V was cut back by 4 bases and J by 0 bases. Per the germline V gene, CDR1 is SGHTA and CDR2 is FQGNSA. The chain's CDR3 is CASSSSGTANTGELFF. In nucleotides, the CDR3 is TGTGCCAGCAGCTCGTCCGGGACAGCGAACACCGGGGAGCTGTTTTTT.

The rearrangement uses TRBV12-3 or TRBV12-4 and TRBJ2-1; 7 bases are a match to TRBD1. CDR3 length: 12 amino acids. Trimming at V came to 8 bases and at J to 6 bases, leaving 4 bases not matched to a gene. Here the CDR3 reads CASADRANEQFF. DNA for the CDR3: TGTGCCAGCGCAGACAGGGCCAATGAGCAGTTCTTC.

The sample holds a few counts of this clone. The V gene is TRBV19, the J gene TRBJ2-7, with a weak D call TRBD2 (6 bases). Germline V lookup: CDR1 LNHDA, CDR2 SQIVND (reference sequence). The V gene lost 8 bases and the J gene lost 3 bases, with 14 bases spanning the gap. This CDR3 has 13 residues. The chain's CDR3 is CASRGGLSYEQYF. The CDR3 nucleotides are TGTGCCAGTCGTGGGGGACTGAGCTACGAGCAGTACTTC.

The chain is built from TRBV27 and TRBJ2-3, with TRBD2 matching 13 bases. This CDR3 is 15 amino acids long. Trimming removed 8 bases from V and 4 bases from J; junction bases left unmatched: 6. From germline, CDR1 is MNHEY and CDR2 SMNVEV (reference sequence). CDR3 protein: CASRGLAGWSDTQYF. In DNA form, the CDR3 reads TGTGCCAGCCGGGGACTAGCGGGGTGGTCAGATACGCAGTATTTT.

The chain has TRBV18 and TRBJ2-7; D is possibly TRBD1 (5 bases). V shed 1 base and J shed 0 bases, with 7 bases lying between them. CDR1 and CDR2 (germline): KGHSH, LQKENI. The CDR3 has 14 residues. DNA for the CDR3: TGTGCCAGCTCACCACGGCAGGGCTCCTACGAGCAGTACTTC. Protein: CASSPRQGSYEQYF.

This chain links TRBV25-1 with TRBJ2-4; tentatively, D is TRBD2 (5 bases). V lost 1 base and J 0 bases, leaving 13 bases between the germline ends. The CDR3 covers 17 residues. Germline V gives CDR1 MGHDK, CDR2 SYGVNS. CDR3 coding DNA: TGTGCCAGCAGTGAATTTGGGGTTGGACTAGCCAAAAACATTCAGTACTTC. Amino acids: CASSEFGVGLAKNIQYF.

This chain connects TRBV2 to TRBJ2-6; 7 positions agree with TRBD2. The germline CDR1 and CDR2 sequences are SNHLY and FYNNEI. V shed 7 bases, J shed 0 bases, and the junction held 9 bases outside the gene matches. The CDR3 is made up of 17 amino acids. The CDR3 loop is CASTWLTGGSGANVLTF. In DNA form, the CDR3 reads TGTGCCAGCACGTGGTTGACGGGGGGCTCTGGGGCCAACGTCCTGACTTTC. Drawing the rest from reference TRBV2 and TRBJ2-6, the complete variable domain is EPEVTQTPSHQVTQMGQEVILRCVPISNHLYFYWYRQILGQKVEFLVSFYNNEISEKSEIFDDQFSVERPDGSNFTLKIRSTKLEDSAMYFCASTWLTGGSGANVLTFGAGSRLTVL.

This clone is a singleton in its sample. The chain uses TRBV7-8 and TRBJ2-2, with a weak D call TRBD1 (5 bases). Germline V gene data show CDR1 as SGHVS and CDR2 as FQNEAQ. This CDR3 contains 15 residues. V was cut by 2 bases and J by 4 bases, with 11 bases left in between. The DNA for the CDR3 is TGTGCCAGCAGCTTAAGGGGTGCTGGCACCGGGGAGCTGTTTTTT. Its translation is CASSLRGAGTGELFF.

This clone was picked up a small number of times. CDR3 protein: CASSILLTAYSNQPQHF. The DNA for the CDR3 is TGTGCCAGTAGTATCCTTTTGACAGCGTATAGCAATCAGCCCCAGCATTTT. The chain has TRBV19 and TRBJ1-5; maybe TRBD1 (5 bases). This CDR3 contains 17 residues. The V gene lost 3 bases and the J gene lost 0 bases, with 15 bases spanning the gap. Germline CDR1 is LNHDA and CDR2 is SQIVND (reference sequence). Variable domain in full (rest from reference TRBV19 and TRBJ1-5): DGGITQSPKYLFRKEGQNVTLSCEQNLNHDAMYWYRQDPGQGLRLIYYSQIVNDFQKGDIAEGYSVSREKKESFPLTVTSAQKNPTAFYLCASSILLTAYSNQPQHFGDGTRLSIL.

This chain connects TRBV4-1 to TRBJ2-3, with TRBD2 matching over 10 bases. The germline CDR1 and CDR2 sequences are MGHRA and YSYEKL. The ends lost 2 bases at V and 4 bases at J; junction bases unmatched: 3. There are 15 residues in the CDR3. The CDR3 nucleotides read TGCGCCAGCAGCCAACTAGCGGGGGTCCCAGATACGCAGTATTTT. This translates into CASSQLAGVPDTQYF.

The chain couples TRBV5-5 to TRBJ2-5; 9 nucleotides line up with TRBD2. CDR1 and CDR2 (germline): SGHKS, YYEKEE (reference sequence). The CDR3 totals 15 residues. V gave up 4 bases and J gave up 5 bases; unmatched junction bases: 9. The CDR3 loop is CASSGPLAGKETQYF. The DNA for the CDR3 is TGTGCCAGCAGCGGACCTCTAGCGGGGAAGGAGACCCAGTACTTC.

The V and J genes are TRBV6-2 or TRBV6-3 and TRBJ2-3; 8 bases fit TRBD2. The CDR3 runs to 18 residues. V lost 5 bases, J lost 3 bases, and 16 bases stayed unmatched. Per germline, CDR1 MNHEY and CDR2 SVGEGT. Written as DNA, the CDR3 is TGTGCCAGCAGTCGCACCCGATTTAGCGGGGCTAGAACAGATACGCAGTATTTT. Translating it yields CASSRTRFSGARTDTQYF.

The gene calls are TRBV29-1 and TRBJ2-1, with a weak D call TRBD1 (6 bases). The germline V gene encodes CDR1 SQVTM and CDR2 ANQGSEA. This CDR3 comprises 12 residues. Trimming removed 5 bases at V and 7 bases at J, with 12 bases between. In nucleotides, the CDR3 is TGCAGCGTTCTGACAGGAAGTAATGAGCAGTTCTTC. Its protein is CSVLTGSNEQFF.

V usage is TRBV9 and J usage is TRBJ1-1; 11 nucleotides line up with TRBD1. Losses at the gene ends were 4 bases for V and 4 bases for J; bases not matched to a gene: 6. This CDR3 spans 15 amino acids. CDR1 and CDR2 from the germline V gene are SGDLS and YYNGEE. The CDR3 here is CASSFGQGASTEAFF. DNA of the CDR3: TGTGCCAGCAGCTTTGGACAGGGGGCCTCCACTGAAGCTTTCTTT.

The chain recombines TRBV5-4 with TRBJ1-1; 9 nucleotides agree with TRBD1. V was pared by 4 bases and J by 1 base, with 5 bases of the junction left unmatched. The V gene's germline CDR1 is SGHNT and CDR2 YYREEE (reference sequence). The CDR3 loop spans 15 amino acids. The CDR3 sequence: CASSPTGGWNTEAFF. For the CDR3, the DNA is TGTGCCAGCAGCCCGACAGGGGGATGGAACACTGAAGCTTTCTTT.

This clone showed up just a few times. The chain's CDR3 is CASNSGSGNSPLHF. The CDR3 nucleotides read TGTGCCAGCAATTCCGGTTCGGGTAATTCACCCCTCCACTTT. The chain couples TRBV28 to TRBJ1-6, with D unresolved. Germline V gives CDR1 MDHEN, CDR2 SYDVKM. V lost 7 bases and J 6 bases, leaving 13 bases between the germline ends. The CDR3 has 14 residues.

V and J are TRBV6-4 and TRBJ2-2; D is possibly TRBD1 (5 bases). This CDR3 is 14 amino acids long. The V gene's germline CDR1 is MRHNA and CDR2 SNTAGT. V shed 7 bases and J shed 3 bases, with 12 bases lying between them. CDR3 in amino acids: CASKKGQDTGELFF. The CDR3, as DNA: TGTGCCAGCAAGAAGGGGCAGGACACCGGGGAGCTGTTTTTT.

The chain uses TRBV5-3 and TRBJ2-1; D gene unclear. TRBV5-3 is noted as an ORF with a role that remains uncertain. With 4 bases removed from V and 2 bases from J, the gap between germline ends came to 10 bases. The CDR3 totals 14 residues. The chain's CDR3 is CARSRSRTYNEQFF. Here the CDR3 DNA reads TGTGCCAGAAGCCGGTCCCGTACCTACAATGAGCAGTTCTTC.

The V and J genes are TRBV6-4 and TRBJ1-2; TRBD1 agrees at 8 bases. CDR1 MRHNA and CDR2 SNTAGT come from the germline V gene. Trimming at V came to 5 bases and at J to 4 bases, leaving 6 bases not matched to a gene. This CDR3 is 14 amino acids long. CDR3 sequence: CASSWTGSGYGYTF. The CDR3 DNA follows: TGTGCCAGCAGTTGGACAGGGTCTGGCTATGGCTACACCTTC.

This chain links TRBV5-1 with TRBJ2-7; D may be TRBD2 (5 bases). The length of the CDR3 is 15 residues. The V gene lost 0 bases and the J gene lost 7 bases, with 17 bases spanning the gap. Germline V lookup: CDR1 SGHRS, CDR2 YFSETQ. The CDR3 DNA follows: TGCGCCAGCAGCTTGGCCGGGGTTGGTACTCAGGAGCAGTACTTC. Protein sequence: CASSLAGVGTQEQYF.

V gene TRBV7-9 combines with J gene TRBJ1-1; D not resolved. Trimming removed 5 bases from V and 5 bases from J, with 9 bases in between. CDR3 length: 12 amino acids. CDR1 is SEHNR and CDR2 is FQNEAQ in the germline V gene (reference sequence). The chain's CDR3 is CASSLRETEAFF. CDR3 sequence (DNA): TGTGCCAGCAGCCTGCGGGAAACTGAAGCTTTCTTT.

The V gene is TRBV3-1 (or the pseudogene TRBV3-2), the J gene TRBJ2-7; perhaps TRBD2 as D (7 bases). Deletions cut 3 bases from V and 0 bases from J, with 12 bases between. The germline CDR1 and CDR2 sequences are LGHDT and YNNKEL (reference sequence). The CDR3 extends over 15 amino acids. In DNA, the CDR3 is TGTGCCAGCAGCCAGAGGGGGGGTAGCTCCTACGAGCAGTACTTC. This encodes CASSQRGGSSYEQYF.

V is TRBV7-2 and J is TRBJ2-7, with 16 bases lining up with TRBD2. Germline trimming cut 3 bases from V and 6 bases from J; bases unmatched to any gene: 2. The CDR3 has 15 amino acids. CDR1 is SGHTA and CDR2 is FQGNSA in the germline V gene. The chain's CDR3 is CASSFGTSGGGEQYV. As DNA, the CDR3 is TGTGCCAGCAGCTTCGGGACTAGCGGGGGGGGCGAGCAGTACGTC.

The chain has TRBV15 and TRBJ1-1; TRBD1 matches at 10 bases. Trimming took 1 base from V and 4 from J; bases not matched to a gene: 3. This CDR3 contains 15 residues. CDR1 is LNHNV, CDR2 YYDKDF, per germline (reference sequence). The CDR3 DNA reads TGTGCCACCAGCAGAGCCGGGACAGGGGCCACTGAAGCTTTCTTT. This translates into CATSRAGTGATEAFF.

V is TRBV29-1 and J is TRBJ1-5; unclear D gene. V was shortened by 4 bases and J by 0 bases, with 7 bases between the two germline ends. The CDR3 is 13 amino acids. Germline loops: CDR1 SQVTM, CDR2 ANQGSEA. The CDR3 DNA reads as TGCAGCGTTGCACGGGATAGCAATCAGCCCCAGCATTTT. Protein sequence: CSVARDSNQPQHF.

The CDR3 sequence: CASGQGRIYGQPQHF. The CDR3 DNA reads as TGTGCCAGCGGACAGGGTCGGATATATGGTCAGCCCCAGCATTTT. V is TRBV2 and J is TRBJ1-5, with TRBD1 matching 8 bases. From germline, CDR1 is SNHLY and CDR2 FYNNEI. The CDR3 contains 15 residues. V lost 8 bases to trimming and J lost 6 bases; unmatched junction nucleotides: 12.